The 5 T cell receptor beta chains below were found in one sample sequenced in a study of blood T cells in healthy people across ages. Combining a sample-barcoded 5' primer with a J-beta primer mix, a second PCR ran for roughly 6 to 11 cycles. MiXCR, applied by TCRdb to the 5' RACE reads, yields one record per CDR3 protein. This table has 800,000 to 950,000 distinct CDR3 sequences, 36% appearing once. Material: blood. These receptors were obtained from a man aged 18 to 29 in good health.

This clonotype was seen once. The chain joins TRBV6-5 to TRBJ1-2; D remains ambiguous. V lost 6 bases and J 5 bases, leaving 13 bases between the germline ends. Germline loops: CDR1 MNHEY, CDR2 SVGAGI. This CDR3 spans 13 amino acids. CDR3 sequence: CASRAPTDYGYTF. The CDR3 DNA reads TGTGCCAGCAGAGCACCGACGGATTATGGCTACACCTTC.

This sequence joins TRBV7-2 and TRBJ2-7, with 9 bases matching TRBD2. CDR3 size: 15 residues. V was pared by 5 bases and J by 7 bases, with 12 bases of the junction left unmatched. Germline-derived CDR1 and CDR2 are SGHTA and FQGNSA. Here the CDR3 reads CASSVLAGRDNEQYF. CDR3 in DNA: TGTGCCAGCAGCGTTCTAGCGGGGAGGGACAATGAGCAGTACTTC.

The chain uses TRBV20-1 and TRBJ1-6; TRBD1 matches 12 bases. Germline CDR1 and CDR2: DFQATT and SNEGSKA (reference sequence). The V and J ends lost 0 bases and 9 bases, in that order; junction bases with no gene match: 3. The CDR3 has 15 amino acids. CDR3: CSARDGTGGFSPLHF. Written as DNA, the CDR3 is TGCAGTGCTAGAGATGGGACAGGGGGCTTTTCACCCCTCCACTTT.

This clonotype was seen more than once but under ten times. Possible read error: a much larger clone is one base away. The V call is TRBV20-1, the J call TRBJ1-4; D is ambiguous. The CDR3 consists of 13 residues. V dropped 1 base and J dropped 6 bases, with 9 bases sitting between them. Germline V gene lookup returns CDR1 DFQATT and CDR2 SNEGSKA (reference sequence). The CDR3 DNA is TGCAGTGCTAGAGGTCTGGAGGATGAAAAACTGTTTTTT. Its translation is CSARGLEDEKLFF.

In this sample, this clonotype turned up many times. The chain recombines TRBV20-1 with TRBJ2-7, with 7 positions matching TRBD2. This CDR3 spans 16 amino acids. The germline V gene encodes CDR1 DFQATT and CDR2 SNEGSKA (reference sequence). The ends lost 2 bases at V and 4 bases at J; junction bases unmatched: 14. The CDR3 DNA is TGCAGTGCTAGACCCACAGCGGGACTGGCCCTTTACGAGCAGTACTTC. This encodes CSARPTAGLALYEQYF.